Following are 29 T cell receptor beta chains from one sample sequenced in a study of T-cell memory formation after mild COVID-19. TCRdb redid the calling of the 5' RACE reads with MiXCR, one entry per CDR3 protein. The profile shows around 420,000 distinct CDR3 sequences, less than 25% of them singletons. The sequenced sample was PBMCs or a T cell subset sorted from them (not recorded which). These receptors all stem from an adult woman who had mild COVID-19 (a few samples of this study predate the infection). Cell type and time point are not known.

This clonotype was observed a handful of times. The V call is TRBV20-1, the J call TRBJ2-4, with D possibly matching TRBD1 (6 bases). From germline, CDR1 is DFQATT and CDR2 SNEGSKA (reference sequence). V was clipped by 6 bases and J by 1 base, with 16 bases between them. The CDR3 is 15 amino acids. Here the CDR3 reads CSAATGWAAKNIQYF. CDR3 DNA: TGCAGTGCCGCTACAGGGTGGGCGGCCAAAAACATTCAGTACTTC.

This clonotype was seen more than once but under ten times. The chain carries TRBV4-3 and TRBJ2-2; maybe TRBD2 (6 bases). V gave up 3 bases and J gave up 5 bases, with 19 bases separating them. Germline assignment: CDR1 LGHNA and CDR2 YSLEER. This CDR3 is built from 17 residues. The CDR3 sequence is CASSQDLQAAGTGELFF. For the CDR3, the DNA is TGCGCCAGCAGCCAGGACTTACAGGCCGCGGGGACCGGGGAGCTGTTTTTT.

The DNA for the CDR3 is TGCAGTGCTAGAGATCTGGGTAGCGCCGATTCTAGCACAGATACGCAGTATTTT. Translation gives CSARDLGSADSSTDTQYF. The gene calls are TRBV20-1 and TRBJ2-3; D perhaps matches TRBD2 (5 bases). The V gene's germline CDR1 is DFQATT and CDR2 SNEGSKA (reference sequence). V shed 0 bases and J shed 0 bases, with 19 bases lying between them. The CDR3 contains 18 residues.

At least ten counts were recorded for this clonotype. This may come from a read error, since a much larger clone is one base off. The genes are TRBV5-1 and TRBJ2-7; 7 bases match TRBD2. The CDR3 loop spans 15 amino acids. In germline, CDR1 is SGHRS, CDR2 YFSETQ. Trimming cost V 3 bases and J 4 bases; bases outside gene matches: 10. The CDR3 sequence is CASSSGRAGMYEQYF. For the CDR3, the DNA is TGCGCCAGCAGCTCCGGACGAGCGGGAATGTACGAGCAGTACTTC.

The V call is TRBV9, the J call TRBJ1-1; D is perhaps TRBD1 (6 bases). Between the trimmed V and J ends, which lost 0 bases and 1 base, there was a span of 10 bases. The germline CDR1 and CDR2 sequences are SGDLS and YYNGEE. The CDR3 runs to 15 residues. This chain's CDR3 is CASSVEVQGNTEAFF. CDR3 in DNA: TGTGCCAGCAGCGTAGAAGTACAGGGGAACACTGAAGCTTTCTTT.

This clonotype has more than one count but fewer than ten. This chain joins TRBV12-3 or TRBV12-4 and TRBJ1-1; D ambiguous. V shed 0 bases and J shed 4 bases, with 12 bases lying between them. This CDR3 is 15 amino acids long. The chain's CDR3 is CASSLAVEGGTEAFF. In DNA, the CDR3 is TGTGCCAGCAGTTTAGCGGTGGAAGGCGGCACTGAAGCTTTCTTT.

The rearrangement joins TRBV7-2 to TRBJ2-3; 9 nucleotides agree with TRBD2. This CDR3 comprises 15 residues. Losses at the gene ends were 5 bases for V and 2 bases for J; bases not matched to a gene: 5. The V gene's germline CDR1 is SGHTA and CDR2 FQGNSA. CDR3 region: CASSRASGNTDTQYF. The CDR3 DNA follows: TGTGCCAGCAGCAGAGCTAGCGGGAACACAGATACGCAGTATTTT.

This chain joins TRBV5-1 and TRBJ2-3; tentatively, D is TRBD1 or TRBD2 (5 bases each). Trimming stripped 5 bases from V and 4 bases from J, with 20 bases between. The CDR3 totals 16 residues. Germline CDR1 reads SGHRS; CDR2 reads YFSETQ. The CDR3 DNA follows: TGCGCCAGCAGTAGTCGAGGGGCCCTGTCACCAGATACGCAGTATTTT. It translates to CASSSRGALSPDTQYF.

This clonotype was seen a single time. The chain links TRBV6-2 or TRBV6-3 to TRBJ2-1; D call uncertain. The length of the CDR3 is 15 residues. V lost 3 bases and J 2 bases, leaving 11 bases between the germline ends. CDR1 is MNHEY, CDR2 SVGEGT, per germline. CDR3: CASSYSQDPYNEQFF. CDR3 nucleotide sequence: TGTGCCAGCAGTTATTCTCAAGATCCCTACAATGAGCAGTTCTTC.

The chain carries TRBV27 and TRBJ2-7, with TRBD1 as a possible D gene (5 bases). The V and J ends lost 8 bases and 3 bases respectively, with 14 bases between them. Germline CDR1 MNHEY, CDR2 SMNVEV (reference sequence). The CDR3 extends over 13 amino acids. CDR3 residues: CASGKDSLYEQYF. Here the CDR3 DNA reads TGTGCCAGCGGAAAAGACAGTCTCTACGAGCAGTACTTC.

J is TRBJ2-3 and V is TRBV24-1; the D is unclear. This CDR3 spans 16 amino acids. Trimming cost V 6 bases and J 1 base, with 16 bases left between them. CDR1 and CDR2 from the germline V gene are KGHDR and SFDVKD. The CDR3 region has the DNA TGTGCCACCAGTACAAATGGACGGGTTCGCACAGATACGCAGTATTTT. Translating gives CATSTNGRVRTDTQYF.

This chain links TRBV20-1 with TRBJ1-1, with TRBD1 as a possible D gene (5 bases). The CDR3 runs to 15 residues. Trimming removed 0 bases at V and 1 base at J, with 12 bases between. The germline V gene encodes CDR1 DFQATT and CDR2 SNEGSKA (reference sequence). The CDR3 region is CSARDPARGNTEAFF. CDR3 coding DNA: TGCAGTGCTAGAGACCCTGCGAGGGGGAACACTGAAGCTTTCTTT.

This clonotype was detected only a few times. The J gene is TRBJ1-2, the V gene TRBV20-1; possibly TRBD1 for D (5 bases). The V gene's germline CDR1 is DFQATT and CDR2 SNEGSKA (reference sequence). The CDR3 totals 14 residues. V lost 6 bases and J lost 6, with 20 bases in between. The CDR3 loop is CSAPSPRDKNGYTF. CDR3 DNA sequence: TGCAGTGCGCCATCGCCCAGGGATAAGAATGGCTACACCTTC.

The chain uses TRBV5-1 and TRBJ1-1; 7 bases map to TRBD1. The germline V gene has CDR1 SGHRS and CDR2 YFSETQ. CDR3 length: 15 residues. V trimming: 4 bases; J trimming: 1 base; junction bases outside the gene matches: 7. The DNA for the CDR3 is TGCGCCAGCAGCATAGGGGACAGCTCGAACACTGAAGCTTTCTTT. This gives the protein CASSIGDSSNTEAFF.

This clonotype was detected a few times. The chain uses TRBV9 and TRBJ1-5; D may be TRBD1 (5 bases). This CDR3 is 14 amino acids long. Germline V gene lookup returns CDR1 SGDLS and CDR2 YYNGEE. V was pared by 0 bases and J by 7 bases, with 11 bases between. CDR3 bases: TGTGCCAGCAGCGTAGAACAGGAGGGGCAGCCCCAGCATTTT. Amino acid sequence: CASSVEQEGQPQHF. Variable domain in full (rest from reference TRBV9 and TRBJ1-5): DSGVTQTPKHLITATGQRVTLRCSPRSGDLSVYWYQQSLDQGLQFLIQYYNGEERAKGNILERFSAQQFPDLHSELNLSSLELGDSALYFCASSVEQEGQPQHFGDGTRLSIL.

This clonotype came up a few times. The gene calls are TRBV5-1 and TRBJ1-1, with D maybe TRBD1 (5 bases). Trimming removed 1 base from V and 1 base from J, with 11 bases in between. The CDR3 has 15 amino acids. Germline V gene sequence: CDR1 SGHRS, CDR2 YFSETQ. The CDR3 spells CASSLWVGENTEAFF. The CDR3 nucleotides are TGCGCCAGCAGCTTGTGGGTAGGGGAGAACACTGAAGCTTTCTTT.

The chain recombines TRBV2 with TRBJ1-5, with TRBD1 matching 7 bases. Losses at the gene ends were 7 bases for V and 10 bases for J; bases not matched to a gene: 19. Germline CDR1 reads SNHLY; CDR2 reads FYNNEI. The CDR3 length is 16 residues. The CDR3 is CASTPWDSFASGPQHF. CDR3 DNA: TGTGCCAGCACCCCTTGGGACAGCTTCGCATCGGGTCCCCAGCATTTT.

CDR3 nucleotides: TGTGCCAGCAGCCAAGTAAGCTGGGTGGAGTCCTACGAGCAGTACTTC. It translates to CASSQVSWVESYEQYF. The chain recombines TRBV3-1 with TRBJ2-7; D unclear. CDR1 is LGHDT, CDR2 YNNKEL, per germline (reference sequence). The CDR3 runs to 16 residues. V was cut by 1 base and J by 1 base, with 14 bases left in between.

This clonotype has just a few counts. This rearrangement joins TRBV20-1 to TRBJ1-5, with TRBD1 matching 8 bases. This CDR3 spans 14 amino acids. The V gene end was trimmed by 5 bases and the J gene end by 7 bases; junction bases not matched to a gene: 10. The germline V gene encodes CDR1 DFQATT and CDR2 SNEGSKA (reference sequence). The CDR3 DNA reads TGCAGTGCTCAGGGGGGACAGGACTCCCAGCCCCAGCATTTT. Residues: CSAQGGQDSQPQHF.

This clonotype has more than one count but fewer than ten. The V call is TRBV6-5, the J call TRBJ2-7; 10 nucleotides line up with TRBD2. Unmatched junction bases numbered 6, after V lost 5 bases and J lost 5 bases. This CDR3 region has 14 residues. Germline CDR1 is MNHEY and CDR2 is SVGAGI. DNA of the CDR3: TGTGCCAGCAGTACTAGCGGGAACAGGGACGAGCAGTACTTC. The encoded protein is CASSTSGNRDEQYF.

This clonotype was detected only a few times. The chain employs TRBV5-5 and TRBJ1-2; D possibly corresponds to TRBD1 (5 bases). V gave up 4 bases and J gave up 2 bases, with 12 bases separating them. This CDR3 is 14 amino acids long. Germline loops: CDR1 SGHKS, CDR2 YYEKEE (reference sequence). CDR3 loop: CASSPDGGNYGYTF. In DNA form, the CDR3 reads TGTGCCAGCAGCCCCGACGGGGGAAACTATGGCTACACCTTC.

There are a few counts of this clonotype. The genes are TRBV19 and TRBJ2-5; maybe TRBD1 (5 bases). Germline CDR1 and CDR2: LNHDA and SQIVND (reference sequence). This CDR3 has 13 amino acids. V was shortened by 5 bases and J by 0 bases, with 7 bases between the two germline ends. The CDR3 DNA is TGTGCCAGTAGTCCGACAGACCAAGAGACCCAGTACTTC. Translation: CASSPTDQETQYF.

The gene calls are TRBV20-1 and TRBJ2-5, with 11 positions matching TRBD2. Germline-derived CDR1 and CDR2 are DFQATT and SNEGSKA (reference sequence). The V segment lost 8 bases and the J segment 7 bases; nucleotides outside the gene matches: 15. This CDR3 comprises 15 residues. The CDR3 region has the DNA TGCAGTCGGCCAGGGACTAGCGGCTCTGGAGGGACCCAGTACTTC. Translation: CSRPGTSGSGGTQYF.

This clonotype has just a few counts. The V gene is TRBV4-2, the J gene TRBJ2-7; 10 nucleotides line up with TRBD1. The V gene's germline CDR1 is LGHNA and CDR2 YNFKEQ. This CDR3 spans 15 amino acids. Trimming cost V 1 base and J 3 bases; bases outside gene matches: 3. The CDR3 DNA reads as TGTGCCAGCAGCCAAGGAGGACAGGGGGGCTACGAGCAGTACTTC. It is translated as CASSQGGQGGYEQYF.

The V gene is TRBV5-1, the J gene TRBJ2-7, with D unclear. The CDR3 contains 14 residues. CDR1 is SGHRS and CDR2 is YFSETQ in the germline V gene. V lost 0 bases and J lost 2, with 9 bases in between. CDR3 nucleotides: TGCGCCAGCAGCTTGGAGCCAGGAACCTACGAGCAGTACTTC. It encodes CASSLEPGTYEQYF.

The chain uses TRBV25-1 and TRBJ1-2; no clear D gene. Germline assignment: CDR1 MGHDK and CDR2 SYGVNS. This CDR3 contains 14 residues. With 7 bases removed from V and 7 bases from J, the gap between germline ends came to 19 bases. The CDR3 here is CASIRGGRSIGYTF. CDR3 DNA: TGTGCCAGCATCCGCGGCGGCAGATCCATTGGCTACACCTTC.

This chain connects TRBV9 to TRBJ2-2; D gene uncertain. V lost 0 bases and J 6 bases, leaving 6 bases between the germline ends. This CDR3 has 13 amino acids. CDR1 and CDR2 from the germline V gene are SGDLS and YYNGEE. The chain's CDR3 is CASSVAASGELFF. The CDR3 nucleotides are TGTGCCAGCAGCGTAGCGGCATCCGGGGAGCTGTTTTTT.

This clonotype was counted many times. This sequence joins TRBV14 and TRBJ2-3, with D hard to call. V dropped 0 bases and J dropped 2 bases, with 9 bases sitting between them. Germline lookup yields CDR1 SGHDN and CDR2 FVKESK. This CDR3 spans 15 amino acids. In DNA form, the CDR3 reads TGTGCCAGCAGCCAAGAACTGGGGTACACAGATACGCAGTATTTT. Protein product: CASSQELGYTDTQYF.

This clonotype was found a few times. The CDR3 spells CSVGGTEELNTGELFF. The DNA of the CDR3 is TGCAGCGTTGGGGGGACGGAAGAGCTGAACACCGGGGAGCTGTTTTTT. This chain joins TRBV29-1 and TRBJ2-2, with D possibly being TRBD1 or TRBD2 (5 bases each). This CDR3 region has 16 residues. The germline V and J ends were trimmed by 4 bases and 1 base, with 16 bases remaining between them. The germline CDR1 and CDR2 sequences are SQVTM and ANQGSEA.